Sequencing of this T cell receptor beta chain was carried out in a study of control samples from healthy donors and cancer patients. V was trimmed by 4 bases and J by 4 bases, leaving 11 bases between them. This CDR3 contains 13 residues. The germline V gene encodes CDR1 SGHRS and CDR2 YFSETQ. Repertoires were generated with immunoSEQ multiplex PCR, while TCRdb's copy carries only in-frame clones and drops some. In the table there are 150,000 to 170,000 clones, 85% to 95% of which are singletons. The TCR sequence derives from a middle-aged man in good health. V gene TRBV5-1 combines with J gene TRBJ1-2; no definite D call. Sequencing was done on a sample of blood. CDR3 protein: CASSLGQSYGYTF. The CDR3 DNA reads TGCGCCAGCAGCCTGGGTCAGTCCTATGGCTACACCTTC.